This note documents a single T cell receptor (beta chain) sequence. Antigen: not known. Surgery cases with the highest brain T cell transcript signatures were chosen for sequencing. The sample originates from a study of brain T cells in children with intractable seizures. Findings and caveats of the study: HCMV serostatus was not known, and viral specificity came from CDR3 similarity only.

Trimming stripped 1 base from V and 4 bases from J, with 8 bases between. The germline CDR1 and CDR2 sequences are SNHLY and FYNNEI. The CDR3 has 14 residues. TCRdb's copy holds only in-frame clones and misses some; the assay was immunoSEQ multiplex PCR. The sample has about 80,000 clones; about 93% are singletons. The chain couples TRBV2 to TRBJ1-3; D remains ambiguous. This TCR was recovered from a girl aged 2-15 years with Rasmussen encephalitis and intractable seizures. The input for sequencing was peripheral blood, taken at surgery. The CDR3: CASSEGGVGNTIYF. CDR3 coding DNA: TGTGCCAGCAGTGAAGGGGGTGTGGGAAACACCATATATTTT.